The 25 T cell receptor beta chains below were found in one sample sequenced in a study of glioma-infiltrating T cells. Amplification of TCR alpha and beta CDR3 regions from RNA used iRepertoire nested multiplex PCR. MiXCR, applied by TCRdb to the multiplex PCR reads, yields one record per CDR3 protein. Of under 150,000 distinct CDR3 sequences in the sample, roughly 43% are singletons; the top ten hold more than 15%. Sequencing was done on a sample of glioma tissue, nonneoplastic brain tissue, or PBMCs (not recorded which). These receptors were obtained from a human donor with low-grade glioma or glioblastoma, undergoing nonglioma brain surgery, or in good health (not recorded which).

This clonotype was counted once. The rearrangement uses TRBV6-6 and TRBJ1-2; D uncertain. Trimming removed 5 bases at V and 5 bases at J, with 18 bases between. Germline CDR1 reads MNHNY; CDR2 reads SVGAGI (reference sequence). This CDR3 has 15 residues. CDR3 nucleotides: TGTGCCAGCAGTAGTGACACCAGTACTGATTATGGCTACACCTTC. This encodes CASSSDTSTDYGYTF.

The chain is built from TRBV19 and TRBJ1-5; 7 positions match TRBD1. This CDR3 has 16 residues. The germline V gene encodes CDR1 LNHDA and CDR2 SQIVND (reference sequence). V shed 4 bases, J shed 0 bases, and the junction held 6 bases outside the gene matches. In DNA, the CDR3 is TGTGCCAGTAGTACTGGGACAGCCTATAGCAATCAGCCCCAGCATTTT. It yields the protein CASSTGTAYSNQPQHF. Full variable domain (missing parts from reference TRBV19 and TRBJ1-5): DGGITQSPKYLFRKEGQNVTLSCEQNLNHDAMYWYRQDPGQGLRLIYYSQIVNDFQKGDIAEGYSVSREKKESFPLTVTSAQKNPTAFYLCASSTGTAYSNQPQHFGDGTRLSIL.

The chain links TRBV28 to TRBJ1-2, with a tentative D call TRBD1 (6 bases). Trimming took off 5 bases at V and 0 bases at J, with 13 bases between the two ends. The CDR3 is 15 amino acids. Germline CDR1 and CDR2: MDHEN and SYDVKM. In DNA, the CDR3 is TGTGCCAGCAGTACAACAGGGAAATCTAACTATGGCTACACCTTC. This sequence encodes CASSTTGKSNYGYTF.

The J gene is TRBJ2-6, the V gene TRBV12-3 or TRBV12-4; the D is unclear. CDR3 length: 15 residues. Trimming shortened V by 6 bases and J by 4 bases, and 13 bases separated the two germline ends. CDR3 sequence reads: CASSPLGSGANVLTF. The CDR3 DNA reads TGTGCCAGCAGCCCCCTAGGATCCGGGGCCAACGTCCTGACTTTC.

The chain joins TRBV6-2 or TRBV6-3 to TRBJ1-1, with 9 bases identical to TRBD1. V lost 6 bases to trimming and J lost 1 base; unmatched junction nucleotides: 6. The CDR3 is 15 amino acids. Germline loops: CDR1 MNHEY, CDR2 SVGEGT. The CDR3 protein is CASRYGQGRNTEAFF. CDR3 sequence (DNA): TGTGCCAGCAGATACGGACAGGGGAGGAACACTGAAGCTTTCTTT.

V gene TRBV7-3 combines with J gene TRBJ2-3, with a possible D match to TRBD2 (5 bases). Germline V gene data show CDR1 as SGHTA and CDR2 as FQGTGA. CDR3 size: 14 residues. V was trimmed by 2 bases and J by 4 bases, leaving 10 bases between them. CDR3 nucleotides: TGTGCCAGCAGCTTAGTCCGGGGTGCAGATACGCAGTATTTT. This codes for CASSLVRGADTQYF.

The V gene is TRBV4-1, the J gene TRBJ1-5, with a tentative D call TRBD1 (5 bases). Germline-derived CDR1 and CDR2 are MGHRA and YSYEKL. V dropped 0 bases and J dropped 1 base, with 10 bases sitting between them. This CDR3 is built from 16 residues. DNA of the CDR3: TGCGCCAGCAGCCAAGATGTGGCAGGGAGCAATCAGCCCCAGCATTTT. Its protein product is CASSQDVAGSNQPQHF.

This clonotype has a handful of counts. The rearrangement links TRBV6-1 to TRBJ1-6, with 7 bases identical to TRBD1. Germline CDR1 reads MNHNS; CDR2 reads SASEGT. Unmatched junction bases numbered 7, after V lost 6 bases and J lost 5 bases. The CDR3 totals 15 residues. The CDR3 bases are TGTGCCAGCAGGAACGAGGGACAGAATAATTCACCCCTCCACTTT. Its translation is CASRNEGQNNSPLHF.

The J gene is TRBJ2-3, the V gene TRBV12-5; no reliable D call. Germline V gene data show CDR1 as LGHNT and CDR2 as FRNRAP. CDR3 length equals 14 residues. The V end lost 1 base, the J end lost 8 bases, and 13 bases lay between the germline ends. The CDR3 nucleotides read TGTGCTAGTGGTTTGGCCTGGCCCTTGGGTACGCAGTATTTT. It encodes CASGLAWPLGTQYF.

There are a few counts of this clonotype. V and J are TRBV6-1 and TRBJ2-1, with TRBD2 matching 8 bases. Per the germline V gene, CDR1 is MNHNS and CDR2 is SASEGT. The CDR3 is 15 residues long. Unmatched junction bases numbered 4, after V lost 6 bases and J lost 0 bases. The CDR3 DNA sequence: TGTGCCAGCAGACAAAGCGGGAGCTCCTACAATGAGCAGTTCTTC. Its protein product is CASRQSGSSYNEQFF.

CDR3 in amino acids: CASSEDSSGNTIYF. CDR3 nucleotides: TGTGCCAGCAGTGAAGACAGCTCTGGAAACACCATATATTTT. The chain is built from TRBV6-1 and TRBJ1-3; D unresolved. Germline CDR1 and CDR2: MNHNS and SASEGT. V gave up 1 base and J gave up 0 bases, with 4 bases separating them. CDR3 size: 14 residues.

V and J are TRBV20-1 and TRBJ1-2; 9 bases agree with TRBD1. There are 14 residues in the CDR3. V lost 1 base to trimming and J lost 2 bases; unmatched junction nucleotides: 2. Germline CDR1 and CDR2: DFQATT and SNEGSKA (reference sequence). The CDR3 loop is CSARGQGGNYGYTF. The CDR3 region has the DNA TGCAGTGCTAGAGGACAGGGGGGCAACTATGGCTACACCTTC.

The gene calls are TRBV7-9 and TRBJ1-2; D not certain. Trimming removed 4 bases from V and 4 bases from J, with 10 bases in between. This CDR3 comprises 13 residues. Germline CDR1 is SEHNR and CDR2 is FQNEAQ (reference sequence). CDR3 sequence (DNA): TGTGCCAGCAGCTCTCCCACAGTCTATGGCTACACCTTC. Its protein product is CASSSPTVYGYTF. Together with reference TRBV7-9 and TRBJ1-2, the CDR3 gives the full variable domain: DTGVSQNPRHKITKRGQNVTFRCDPISEHNRLYWYRQTLGQGPEFLTYFQNEAQLEKSRLLSDRFSAERPKGSFSTLEIQRTEQGDSAMYLCASSSPTVYGYTFGSGTRLTVV.

The chain carries TRBV7-2 and TRBJ2-7, with 8 bases matching TRBD1. V shed 3 bases and J 4 bases; nucleotides not matched to a gene: 5. CDR1 and CDR2 from the germline V gene are SGHTA and FQGNSA. This CDR3 has 14 residues. The CDR3 spells CASSFGTGAYEQYF. The CDR3 DNA sequence: TGTGCCAGCAGCTTTGGGACAGGTGCTTACGAGCAGTACTTC.

This rearrangement joins TRBV11-1 to TRBJ2-7, with TRBD1 matching 7 bases. CDR3 length: 14 amino acids. J was trimmed by 3 bases and V by 5 bases; bases with no gene match: 7. CDR1 is SGHAT and CDR2 is FQDESV in the germline V gene (reference sequence). CDR3 in amino acids: CASSRSTGIYEQYF. In DNA, the CDR3 is TGTGCCAGCAGCCGTTCGACAGGGATCTACGAGCAGTACTTC.

The V and J genes are TRBV24-1 and TRBJ1-1; D might be TRBD1 (5 bases). This CDR3 comprises 13 residues. V shed 3 bases and J shed 6 bases, with 10 bases lying between them. CDR1 is KGHDR and CDR2 is SFDVKD in the germline V gene. The CDR3 DNA reads as TGTGCCACCAGTGATGTAGGGGTGGCTGAAGCTTTCTTT. Translated, it gives CATSDVGVAEAFF.

There are a few counts of this clonotype. This chain connects TRBV27 to TRBJ1-1, with TRBD1 matching over 8 bases. J lost 9 bases, V lost 5 bases, and 8 bases had no gene match. The CDR3 runs 13 residues. The germline V gene encodes CDR1 MNHEY and CDR2 SMNVEV (reference sequence). This chain's CDR3 is CASSPRQGTKAFF. CDR3 DNA: TGTGCCAGCAGTCCGAGACAGGGGACAAAAGCTTTCTTT.

This clonotype turned up a few times. V is TRBV20-1 and J is TRBJ1-5, with a tentative D call TRBD1 (6 bases). V shed 0 bases and J shed 1 base, with 13 bases lying between them. This CDR3 region has 16 residues. CDR1 and CDR2 from the germline V gene are DFQATT and SNEGSKA (reference sequence). For the CDR3, the DNA is TGCAGTGCTAGAGATTTCGGGGGGCTGAGCAATCAGCCCCAGCATTTT. It codes for CSARDFGGLSNQPQHF.

V gene TRBV6-1 combines with J gene TRBJ2-5; D unresolved. Germline CDR1 and CDR2: MNHNS and SASEGT. V was pared by 6 bases and J by 4 bases, with 6 bases between. This CDR3 is built from 11 residues. DNA for the CDR3: TGTGCCAGCAGGGCCGTAGAGACCCAGTACTTC. Translated: CASRAVETQYF.

The CDR3 coding sequence is TGCAGTGTAGCTAGCGGGAGTCGAGATACGCAGTATTTT. This codes for CSVASGSRDTQYF. The V gene is TRBV20-1, the J gene TRBJ2-3; TRBD2 aligns across 10 bases. The CDR3 is 13 residues long. Germline lookup yields CDR1 DFQATT and CDR2 SNEGSKA (reference sequence). With 7 bases clipped from V and 5 bases from J, the junction kept 6 bases outside the gene matches.

The genes are TRBV6-2 or TRBV6-3 and TRBJ2-4; TRBD1 is a possible D gene (5 bases). Trimming cost V 9 bases and J 7 bases, with 16 bases left between them. Looked up from germline, CDR1 is MNHEY and CDR2 is SVGEGT. The CDR3 contains 13 residues. The CDR3 spells CASCRASGNIQYF. The CDR3 nucleotides are TGTGCCAGTTGCAGGGCCTCAGGCAACATTCAGTACTTC.

This chain joins TRBV4-3 and TRBJ1-6; D is possibly TRBD1 (6 bases). With 3 bases removed from V and 9 bases from J, the gap between germline ends came to 9 bases. Germline V lookup: CDR1 LGHNA, CDR2 YSLEER. The CDR3 is 13 amino acids. CDR3 bases: TGCGCCAGCAGCCAGACCAGGGGTTCACCCCTCCACTTT. This gives the protein CASSQTRGSPLHF.

The chain combines TRBV4-1 with TRBJ2-1, with a weak D call TRBD1 (6 bases). Germline V gene sequence: CDR1 MGHRA, CDR2 YSYEKL. Trimming removed 2 bases from V and 10 bases from J, with 18 bases in between. The CDR3 loop spans 15 amino acids. The CDR3 region is CASSQLLDSSYEQFF. CDR3 in DNA: TGCGCCAGCAGCCAACTACTGGACAGTTCCTACGAGCAGTTCTTC.

This sequence joins TRBV6-1 and TRBJ2-5, with D possibly being TRBD2 (6 bases). V was cut by 5 bases and J by 1 base, with 8 bases left in between. The CDR3 extends over 13 amino acids. From germline, CDR1 is MNHNS and CDR2 SASEGT. Here the CDR3 reads CASSFGGQETQYF. In nucleotides, the CDR3 is TGTGCCAGCAGTTTCGGGGGCCAAGAGACCCAGTACTTC.

The genes are TRBV7-2 and TRBJ1-6, with unresolved D. The CDR3 is 11 residues long. Germline V gene sequence: CDR1 SGHTA, CDR2 FQGNSA. Trimming cost V 5 bases and J 14 bases, with 10 bases left between them. CDR3 bases: TGTGCCAGCAGCCCCGAAAGGACCCTCCACTTT. It specifies CASSPERTLHF.